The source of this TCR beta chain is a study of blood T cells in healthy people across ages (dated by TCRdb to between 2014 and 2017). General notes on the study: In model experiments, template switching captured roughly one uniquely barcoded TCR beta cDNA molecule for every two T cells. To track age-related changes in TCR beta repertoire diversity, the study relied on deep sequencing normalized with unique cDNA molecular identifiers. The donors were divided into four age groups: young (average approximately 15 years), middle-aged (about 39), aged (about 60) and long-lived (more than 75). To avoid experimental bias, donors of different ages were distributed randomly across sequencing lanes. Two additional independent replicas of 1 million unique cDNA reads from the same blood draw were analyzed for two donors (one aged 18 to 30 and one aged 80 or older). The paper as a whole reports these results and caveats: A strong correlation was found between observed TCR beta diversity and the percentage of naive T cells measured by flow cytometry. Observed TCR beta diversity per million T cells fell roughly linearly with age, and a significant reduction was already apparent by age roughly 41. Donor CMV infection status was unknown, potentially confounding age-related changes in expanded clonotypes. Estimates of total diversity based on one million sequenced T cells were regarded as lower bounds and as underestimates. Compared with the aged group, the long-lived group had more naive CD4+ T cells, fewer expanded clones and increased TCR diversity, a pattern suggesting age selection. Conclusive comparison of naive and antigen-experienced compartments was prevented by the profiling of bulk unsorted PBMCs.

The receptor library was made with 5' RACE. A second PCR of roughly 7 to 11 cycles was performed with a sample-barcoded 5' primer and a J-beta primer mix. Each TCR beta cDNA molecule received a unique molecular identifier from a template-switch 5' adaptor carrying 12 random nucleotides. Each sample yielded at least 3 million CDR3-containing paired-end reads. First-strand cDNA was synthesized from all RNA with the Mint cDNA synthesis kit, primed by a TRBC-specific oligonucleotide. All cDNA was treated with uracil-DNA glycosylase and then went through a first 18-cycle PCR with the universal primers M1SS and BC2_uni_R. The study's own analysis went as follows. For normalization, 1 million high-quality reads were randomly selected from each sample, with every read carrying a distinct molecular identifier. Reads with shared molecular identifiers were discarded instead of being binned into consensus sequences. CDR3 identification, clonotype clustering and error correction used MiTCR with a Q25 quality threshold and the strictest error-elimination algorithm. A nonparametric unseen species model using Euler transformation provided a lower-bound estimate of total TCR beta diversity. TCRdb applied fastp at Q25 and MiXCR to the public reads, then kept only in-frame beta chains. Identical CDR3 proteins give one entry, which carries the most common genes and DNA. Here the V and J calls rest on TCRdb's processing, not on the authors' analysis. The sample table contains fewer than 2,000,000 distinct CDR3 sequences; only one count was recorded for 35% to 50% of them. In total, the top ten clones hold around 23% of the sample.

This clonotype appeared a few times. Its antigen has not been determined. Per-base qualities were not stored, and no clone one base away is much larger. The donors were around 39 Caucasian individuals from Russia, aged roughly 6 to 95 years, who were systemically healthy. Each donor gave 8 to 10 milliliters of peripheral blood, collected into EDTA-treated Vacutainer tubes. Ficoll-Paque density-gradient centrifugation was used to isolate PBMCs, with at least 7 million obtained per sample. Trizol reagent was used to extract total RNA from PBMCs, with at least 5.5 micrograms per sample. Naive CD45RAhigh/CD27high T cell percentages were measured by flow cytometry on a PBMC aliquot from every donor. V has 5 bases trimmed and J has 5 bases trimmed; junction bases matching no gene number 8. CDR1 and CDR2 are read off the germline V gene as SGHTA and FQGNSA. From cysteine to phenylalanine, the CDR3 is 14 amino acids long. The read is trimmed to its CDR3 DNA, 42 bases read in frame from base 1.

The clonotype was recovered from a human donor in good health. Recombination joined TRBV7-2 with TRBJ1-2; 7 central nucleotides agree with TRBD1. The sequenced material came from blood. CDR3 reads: CASSPHRGGYGYTF. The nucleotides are TGTGCCAGCAGCCCCCACAGGGGCGGGTATGGCTACACCTTC.